The TCR beta chain described here comes from a study of shared clonotypes between healthy human individuals. Study-wide results and limits: It was observed that roughly 5.4% of naive CD4 clonotypes were shared across a few donors. Investigators collected only blood, and repertoires in tissues likely differ. Despite large depth, sorted-subset datasets appeared incompletely sequenced.

With respect to this clone: Its cognate antigen is unknown.

The method was immunoSEQ multiplex PCR; TCRdb's version includes in-frame clones alone and lacks a portion of them. The sample carries about 2.5 million clones, 92% recorded once. J was trimmed by 5 bases and V by 7 bases; bases with no gene match: 3. Germline V gene lookup returns CDR1 SNHLY and CDR2 FYNNEI. This CDR3 is 12 amino acids long. V gene TRBV2 combines with J gene TRBJ2-5, with 8 bases lining up with TRBD2. This TCR derives from a man in his late teens or twenties in good health. Some clones in this sample may be carry-over from other donors' samples. Sequencing was done on a sample of naive CD4+ T cells from PBMCs. Subset given: CD45RA+ positively selected. This CDR3 is CASTGGWETQYF. CDR3 nucleotides: TGTGCCAGCACGGGAGGGTGGGAGACCCAGTACTTC.